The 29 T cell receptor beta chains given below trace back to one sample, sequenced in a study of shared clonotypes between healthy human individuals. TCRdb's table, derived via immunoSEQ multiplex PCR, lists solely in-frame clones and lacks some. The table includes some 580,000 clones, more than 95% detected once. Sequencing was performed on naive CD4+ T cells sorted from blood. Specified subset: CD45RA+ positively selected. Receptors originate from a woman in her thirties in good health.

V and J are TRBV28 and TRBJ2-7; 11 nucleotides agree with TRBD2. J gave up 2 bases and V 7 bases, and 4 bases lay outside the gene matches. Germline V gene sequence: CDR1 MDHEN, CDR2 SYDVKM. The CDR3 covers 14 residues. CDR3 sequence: CASIDSGRAYEQYF. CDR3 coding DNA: TGTGCCAGCATTGATAGCGGGAGGGCCTACGAGCAGTACTTC.

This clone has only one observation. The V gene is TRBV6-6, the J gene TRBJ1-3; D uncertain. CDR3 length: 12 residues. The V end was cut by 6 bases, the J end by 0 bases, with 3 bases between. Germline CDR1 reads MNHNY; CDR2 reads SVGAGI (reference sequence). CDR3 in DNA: TGTGCCAGCAGGAACTCTGGAAACACCATATATTTT. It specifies CASRNSGNTIYF.

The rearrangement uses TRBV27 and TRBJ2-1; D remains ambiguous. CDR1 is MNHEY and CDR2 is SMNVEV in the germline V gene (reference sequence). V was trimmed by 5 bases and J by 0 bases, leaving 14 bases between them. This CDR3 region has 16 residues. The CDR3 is CASSVGSRSSYNEQFF. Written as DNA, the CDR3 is TGTGCCAGCAGTGTCGGAAGTCGGAGCTCCTACAATGAGCAGTTCTTC.

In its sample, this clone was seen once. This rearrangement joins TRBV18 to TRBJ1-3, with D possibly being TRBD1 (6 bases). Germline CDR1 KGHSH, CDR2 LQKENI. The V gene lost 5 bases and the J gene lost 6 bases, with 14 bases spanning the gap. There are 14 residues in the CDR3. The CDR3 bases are TGTGCCAGCTCATCACGGGACATGCAAAACACCATATATTTT. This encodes CASSSRDMQNTIYF.

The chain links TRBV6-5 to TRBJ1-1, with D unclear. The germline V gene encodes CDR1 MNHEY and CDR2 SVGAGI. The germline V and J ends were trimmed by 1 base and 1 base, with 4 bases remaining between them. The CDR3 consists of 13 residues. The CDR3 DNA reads TGTGCCAGCAGTTACTTGAAGAACACTGAAGCTTTCTTT. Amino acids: CASSYLKNTEAFF.

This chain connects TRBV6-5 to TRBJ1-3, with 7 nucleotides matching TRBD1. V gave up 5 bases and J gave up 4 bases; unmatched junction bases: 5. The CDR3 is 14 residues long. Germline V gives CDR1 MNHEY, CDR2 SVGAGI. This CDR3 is CASSPDRSGNTIYF. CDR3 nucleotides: TGTGCCAGCAGTCCGGACAGGTCAGGAAACACCATATATTTT.

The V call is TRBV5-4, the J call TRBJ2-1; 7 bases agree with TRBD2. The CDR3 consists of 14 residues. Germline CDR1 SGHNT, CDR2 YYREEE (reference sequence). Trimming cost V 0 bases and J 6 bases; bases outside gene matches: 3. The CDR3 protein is CASSLVASGNEQFF. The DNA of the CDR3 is TGTGCCAGCAGCTTGGTGGCTAGCGGCAATGAGCAGTTCTTC.

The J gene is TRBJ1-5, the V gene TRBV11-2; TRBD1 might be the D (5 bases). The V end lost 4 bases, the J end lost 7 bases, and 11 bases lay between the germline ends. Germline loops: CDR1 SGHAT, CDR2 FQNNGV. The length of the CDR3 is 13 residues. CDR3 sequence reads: CASSSAWGQPQHF. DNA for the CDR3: TGTGCCAGCAGCTCGGCCTGGGGCCAGCCCCAGCATTTT.

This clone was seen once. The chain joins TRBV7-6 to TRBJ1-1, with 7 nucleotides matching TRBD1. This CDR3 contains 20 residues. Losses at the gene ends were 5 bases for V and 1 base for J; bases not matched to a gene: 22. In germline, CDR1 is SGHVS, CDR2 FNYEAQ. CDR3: CASSPPILGLNRGRNTEAFF. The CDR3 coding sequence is TGTGCCAGCAGCCCCCCGATATTAGGCCTCAACAGGGGACGGAACACTGAAGCTTTCTTT.

CDR3 DNA: TGCAGTGCTGTAGTCTACGAGCAGTACTTC. This sequence encodes CSAVVYEQYF. The genes are TRBV20-1 and TRBJ2-7; D gene unclear. The germline CDR1 and CDR2 sequences are DFQATT and SNEGSKA (reference sequence). V was clipped by 5 bases and J by 3 bases, with 5 bases between them. The length of the CDR3 is 10 residues.

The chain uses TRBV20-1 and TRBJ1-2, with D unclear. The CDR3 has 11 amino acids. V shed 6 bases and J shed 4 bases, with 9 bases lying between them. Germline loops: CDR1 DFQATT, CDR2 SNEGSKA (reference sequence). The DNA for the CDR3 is TGCAGTGCGGGCAGCGTCTATGGCTACACCTTC. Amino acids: CSAGSVYGYTF.

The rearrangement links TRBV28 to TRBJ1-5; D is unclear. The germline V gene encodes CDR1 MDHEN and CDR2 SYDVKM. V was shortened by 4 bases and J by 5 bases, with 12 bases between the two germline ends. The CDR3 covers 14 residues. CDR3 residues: CASSSPNGDQPQHF. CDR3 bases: TGTGCCAGCAGTTCCCCGAACGGGGATCAGCCCCAGCATTTT.

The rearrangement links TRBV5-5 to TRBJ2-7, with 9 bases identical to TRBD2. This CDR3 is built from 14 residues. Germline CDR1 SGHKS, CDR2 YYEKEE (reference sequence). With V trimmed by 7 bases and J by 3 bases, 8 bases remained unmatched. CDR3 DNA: TGTGCCAGCGGAATTCTAGCGGGGCTCTACGAGCAGTACTTC. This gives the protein CASGILAGLYEQYF.

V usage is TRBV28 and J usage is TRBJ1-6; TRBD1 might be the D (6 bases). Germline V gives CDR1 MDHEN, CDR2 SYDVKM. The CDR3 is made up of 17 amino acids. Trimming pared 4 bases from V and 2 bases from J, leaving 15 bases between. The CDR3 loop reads CASSSSGGLAYNSPLHF. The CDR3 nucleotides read TGTGCCAGCAGTTCCTCGGGGGGGCTCGCCTATAATTCACCCCTCCACTTT.

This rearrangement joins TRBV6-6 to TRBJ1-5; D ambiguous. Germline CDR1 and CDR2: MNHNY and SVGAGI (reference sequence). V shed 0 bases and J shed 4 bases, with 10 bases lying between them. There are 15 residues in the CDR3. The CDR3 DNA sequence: TGTGCCAGCAGTTACTCGATCCCAGAAAATCAGCCCCAGCATTTT. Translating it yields CASSYSIPENQPQHF.

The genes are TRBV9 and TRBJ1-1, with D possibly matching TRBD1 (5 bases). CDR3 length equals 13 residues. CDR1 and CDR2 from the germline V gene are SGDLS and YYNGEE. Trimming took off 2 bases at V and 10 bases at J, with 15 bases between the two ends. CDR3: CASSVTGGKRAFF. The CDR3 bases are TGTGCCAGCAGCGTCACTGGGGGGAAGAGAGCTTTCTTT.

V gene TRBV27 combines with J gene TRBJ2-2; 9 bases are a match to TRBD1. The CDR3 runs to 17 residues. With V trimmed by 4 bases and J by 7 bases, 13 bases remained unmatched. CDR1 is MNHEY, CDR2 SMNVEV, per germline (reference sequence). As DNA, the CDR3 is TGTGCCAGCAGTTCCAACCCTGGGACAGGGCAACACGGGGAGCTGTTTTTT. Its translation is CASSSNPGTGQHGELFF.

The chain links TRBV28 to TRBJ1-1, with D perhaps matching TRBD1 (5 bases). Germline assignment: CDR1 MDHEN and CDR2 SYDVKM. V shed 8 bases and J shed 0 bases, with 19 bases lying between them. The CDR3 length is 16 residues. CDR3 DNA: TGTGCCAGCGGGGGATCCCACTCCACCATGAACACTGAAGCTTTCTTT. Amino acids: CASGGSHSTMNTEAFF. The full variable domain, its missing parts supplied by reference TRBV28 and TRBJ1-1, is DVKVTQSSRYLVKRTGEKVFLECVQDMDHENMFWYRQDPGLGLRLIYFSYDVKMKEKGDIPEGYSVSREKKERFSLILESASTNQTSMYLCASGGSHSTMNTEAFFGQGTRLTVV.

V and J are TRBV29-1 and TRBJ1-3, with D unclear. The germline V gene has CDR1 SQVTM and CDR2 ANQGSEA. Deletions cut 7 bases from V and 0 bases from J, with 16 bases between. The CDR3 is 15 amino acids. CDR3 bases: TGCAGCGCACACGAGTTGGTGCCCTCTGGAAACACCATATATTTT. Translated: CSAHELVPSGNTIYF.

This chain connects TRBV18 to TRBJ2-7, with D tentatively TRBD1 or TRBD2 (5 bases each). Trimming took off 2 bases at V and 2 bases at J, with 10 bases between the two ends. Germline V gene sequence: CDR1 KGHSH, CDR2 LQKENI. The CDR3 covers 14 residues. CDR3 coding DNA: TGTGCCAGCTCACCAAGCCGGGACGCCTACGAGCAGTACTTC. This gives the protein CASSPSRDAYEQYF. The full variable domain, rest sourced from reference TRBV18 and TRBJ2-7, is NAGVMQNPRHLVRRRGQEARLRCSPMKGHSHVYWYRQLPEEGLKFMVYLQKENIIDESGMPKERFSAEFPKEGPSILRIQQVVRGDSAAYFCASSPSRDAYEQYFGPGTRLTVT.

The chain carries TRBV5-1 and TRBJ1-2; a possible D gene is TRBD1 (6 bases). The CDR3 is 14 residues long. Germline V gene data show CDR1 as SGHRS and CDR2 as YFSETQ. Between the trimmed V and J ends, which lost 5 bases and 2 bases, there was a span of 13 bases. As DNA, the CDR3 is TGCGCCAGCAGTAATTCCGGGACAAACTATGGCTACACCTTC. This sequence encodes CASSNSGTNYGYTF. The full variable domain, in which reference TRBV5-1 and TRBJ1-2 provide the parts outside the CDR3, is KAGVTQTPRYLIKTRGQQVTLSCSPISGHRSVSWYQQTPGQGLQFLFEYFSETQRNKGNFPGRFSGRQFSNSRSEMNVSTLELGDSALYLCASSNSGTNYGYTFGSGTRLTVV.

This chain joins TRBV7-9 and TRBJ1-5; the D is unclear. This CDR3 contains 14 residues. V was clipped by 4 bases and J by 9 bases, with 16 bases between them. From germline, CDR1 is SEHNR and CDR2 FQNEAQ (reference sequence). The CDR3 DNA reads TGTGCCAGCAGCTCCGTTTCGGGAGAGACGCCCCAGCATTTT. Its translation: CASSSVSGETPQHF.

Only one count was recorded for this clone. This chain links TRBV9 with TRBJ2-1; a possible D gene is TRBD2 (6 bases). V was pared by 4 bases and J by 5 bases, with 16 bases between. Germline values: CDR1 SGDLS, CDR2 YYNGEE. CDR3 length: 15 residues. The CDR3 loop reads CASSPSGTLHNEQFF. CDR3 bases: TGTGCCAGCAGCCCCTCGGGGACTTTACACAATGAGCAGTTCTTC.

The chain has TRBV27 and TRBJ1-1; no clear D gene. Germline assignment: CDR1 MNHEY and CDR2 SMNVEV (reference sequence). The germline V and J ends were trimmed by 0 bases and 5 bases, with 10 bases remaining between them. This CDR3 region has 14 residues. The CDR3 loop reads CASSLSKPGTEAFF. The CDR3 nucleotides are TGTGCCAGCAGTTTATCGAAACCGGGAACTGAAGCTTTCTTT.

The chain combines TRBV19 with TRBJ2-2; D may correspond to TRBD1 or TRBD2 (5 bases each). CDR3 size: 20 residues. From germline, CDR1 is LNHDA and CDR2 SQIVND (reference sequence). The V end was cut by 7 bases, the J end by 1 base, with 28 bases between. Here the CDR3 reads CASTGAWGFKTLRNTGELFF. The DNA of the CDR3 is TGTGCCAGTACTGGCGCCTGGGGGTTCAAGACACTTAGGAACACCGGGGAGCTGTTTTTT.

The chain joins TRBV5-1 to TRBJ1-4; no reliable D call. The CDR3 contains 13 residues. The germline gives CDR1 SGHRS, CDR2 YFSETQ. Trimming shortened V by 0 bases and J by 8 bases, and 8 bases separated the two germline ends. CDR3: CASSLGIEEKLFF. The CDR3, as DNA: TGCGCCAGCAGCTTGGGGATAGAAGAAAAACTGTTTTTT.

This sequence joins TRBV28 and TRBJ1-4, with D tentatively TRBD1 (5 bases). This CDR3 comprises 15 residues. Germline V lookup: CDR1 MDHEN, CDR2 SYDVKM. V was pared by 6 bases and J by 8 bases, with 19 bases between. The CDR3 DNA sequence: TGTGCCAGCAGAGGGGAGGTGGGGGATTTCGAAAAACTGTTTTTT. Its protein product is CASRGEVGDFEKLFF.

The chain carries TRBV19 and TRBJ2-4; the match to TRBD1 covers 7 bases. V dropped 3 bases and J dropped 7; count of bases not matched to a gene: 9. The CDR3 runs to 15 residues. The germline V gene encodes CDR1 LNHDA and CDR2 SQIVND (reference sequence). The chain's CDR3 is CASSIPAGGMNIQYF. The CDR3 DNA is TGTGCCAGTAGTATCCCGGCAGGGGGAATGAACATTCAGTACTTC.

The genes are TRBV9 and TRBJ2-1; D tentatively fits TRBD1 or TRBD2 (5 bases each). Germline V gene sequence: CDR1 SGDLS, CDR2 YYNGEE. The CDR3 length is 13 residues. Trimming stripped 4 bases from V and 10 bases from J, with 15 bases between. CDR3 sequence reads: CASSFPGTGEQFF. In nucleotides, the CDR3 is TGTGCCAGCAGCTTCCCCGGGACGGGAGAGCAGTTCTTC. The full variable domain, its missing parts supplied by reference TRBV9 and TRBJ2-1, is DSGVTQTPKHLITATGQRVTLRCSPRSGDLSVYWYQQSLDQGLQFLIQYYNGEERAKGNILERFSAQQFPDLHSELNLSSLELGDSALYFCASSFPGTGEQFFGPGTRLTVL.